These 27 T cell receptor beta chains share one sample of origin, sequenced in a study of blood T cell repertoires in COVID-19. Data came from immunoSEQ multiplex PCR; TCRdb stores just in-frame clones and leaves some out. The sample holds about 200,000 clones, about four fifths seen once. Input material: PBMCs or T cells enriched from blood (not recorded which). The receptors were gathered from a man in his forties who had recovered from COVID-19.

The CDR3 reads CASAETGSVSPLHF. Here the CDR3 DNA reads TGCGCCAGCGCCGAGACAGGGAGCGTTTCACCCCTCCACTTT. V gene TRBV5-1 combines with J gene TRBJ1-6; 7 bases are a match to TRBD1. Germline CDR1 SGHRS, CDR2 YFSETQ. V was pared by 7 bases and J by 9 bases, with 10 bases of the junction left unmatched. The CDR3 runs 14 residues. The whole variable domain, remainder taken from reference TRBV5-1 and TRBJ1-6, is KAGVTQTPRYLIKTRGQQVTLSCSPISGHRSVSWYQQTPGQGLQFLFEYFSETQRNKGNFPGRFSGRQFSNSRSEMNVSTLELGDSALYLCASAETGSVSPLHFGNGTRLTVT.

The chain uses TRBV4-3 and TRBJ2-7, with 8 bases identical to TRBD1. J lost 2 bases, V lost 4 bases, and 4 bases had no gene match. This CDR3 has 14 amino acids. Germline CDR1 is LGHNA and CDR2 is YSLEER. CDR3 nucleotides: TGCGCCAGCAGCCGAGGACAGGGCGCCTACGAGCAGTACTTC. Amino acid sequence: CASSRGQGAYEQYF.

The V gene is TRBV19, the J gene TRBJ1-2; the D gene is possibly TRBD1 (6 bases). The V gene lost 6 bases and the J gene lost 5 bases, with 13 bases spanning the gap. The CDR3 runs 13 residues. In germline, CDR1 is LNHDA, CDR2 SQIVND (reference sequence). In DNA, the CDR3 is TGTGCCAGTAGCACGACAGGAGGTTATGGCTACACCTTC. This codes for CASSTTGGYGYTF.

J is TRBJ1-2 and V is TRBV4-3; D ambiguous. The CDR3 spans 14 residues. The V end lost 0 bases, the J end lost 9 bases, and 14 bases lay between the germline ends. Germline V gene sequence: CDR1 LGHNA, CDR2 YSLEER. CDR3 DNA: TGCGCCAGCAGCCAAGATCCTATCGGGAGGAGCTACACCTTC. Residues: CASSQDPIGRSYTF.

The CDR3 spells CASSLAGGNRETQYF. CDR3 DNA sequence: TGTGCCAGCAGCTTAGCGGGGGGGAACAGAGAGACCCAGTACTTC. The V gene is TRBV7-2, the J gene TRBJ2-5; 7 bases align to TRBD2. Germline V gene sequence: CDR1 SGHTA, CDR2 FQGNSA. After removal of 0 bases from V and 4 bases from J, the junction contained 5 bases not matched to a gene. The CDR3 runs to 15 residues.

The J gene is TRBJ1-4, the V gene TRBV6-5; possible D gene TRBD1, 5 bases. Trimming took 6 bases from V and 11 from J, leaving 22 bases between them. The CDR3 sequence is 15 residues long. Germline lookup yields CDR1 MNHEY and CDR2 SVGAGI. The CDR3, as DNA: TGTGCCAGCAGCCGGGGCCCGGGGGGAATGTGGAAACTGTTTTTT. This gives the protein CASSRGPGGMWKLFF.

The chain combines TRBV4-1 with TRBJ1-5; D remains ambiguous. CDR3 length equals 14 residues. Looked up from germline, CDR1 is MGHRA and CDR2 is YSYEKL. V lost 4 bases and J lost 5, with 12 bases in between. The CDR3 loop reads CASSRPGVHQPQHF. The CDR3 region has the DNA TGCGCCAGCAGCCGTCCGGGAGTCCATCAGCCCCAGCATTTT.

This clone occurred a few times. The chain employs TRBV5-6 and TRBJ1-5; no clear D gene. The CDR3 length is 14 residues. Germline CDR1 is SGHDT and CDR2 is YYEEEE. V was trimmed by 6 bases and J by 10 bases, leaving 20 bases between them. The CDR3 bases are TGTGCCAGCACCCGGGCGGGCGGGGTGGATCCCCAGCATTTT. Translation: CASTRAGGVDPQHF.

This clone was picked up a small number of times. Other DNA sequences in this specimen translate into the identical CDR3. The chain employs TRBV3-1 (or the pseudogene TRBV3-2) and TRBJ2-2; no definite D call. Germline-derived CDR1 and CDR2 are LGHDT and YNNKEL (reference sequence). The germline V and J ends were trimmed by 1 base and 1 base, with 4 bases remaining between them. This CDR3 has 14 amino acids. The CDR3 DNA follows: TGTGCCAGCAGCCAAGGGCAGAACACCGGGGAGCTGTTTTTT. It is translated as CASSQGQNTGELFF.

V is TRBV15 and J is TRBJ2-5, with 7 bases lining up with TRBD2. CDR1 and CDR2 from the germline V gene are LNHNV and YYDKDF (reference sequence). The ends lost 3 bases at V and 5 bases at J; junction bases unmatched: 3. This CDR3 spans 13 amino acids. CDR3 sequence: CATSRGGLETQYF. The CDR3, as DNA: TGTGCCACCAGCAGGGGAGGGTTGGAGACCCAGTACTTC.

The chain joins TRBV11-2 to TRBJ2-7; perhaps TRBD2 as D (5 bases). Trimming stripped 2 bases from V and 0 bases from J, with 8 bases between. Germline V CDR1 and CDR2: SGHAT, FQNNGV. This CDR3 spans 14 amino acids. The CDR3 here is CASSLFRGSYEQYF. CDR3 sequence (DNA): TGTGCCAGCAGCTTATTTCGGGGCTCCTACGAGCAGTACTTC.

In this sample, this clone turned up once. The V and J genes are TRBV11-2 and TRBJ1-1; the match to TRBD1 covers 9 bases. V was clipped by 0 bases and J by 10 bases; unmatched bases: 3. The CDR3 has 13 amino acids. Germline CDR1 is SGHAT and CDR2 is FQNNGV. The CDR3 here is CASSLENRGRAFF. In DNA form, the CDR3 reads TGTGCCAGCAGCTTAGAAAACAGGGGGCGAGCTTTCTTT.

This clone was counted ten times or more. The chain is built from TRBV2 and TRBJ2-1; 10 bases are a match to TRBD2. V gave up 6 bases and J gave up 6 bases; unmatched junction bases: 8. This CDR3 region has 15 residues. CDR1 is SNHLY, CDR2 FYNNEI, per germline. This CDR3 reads CASRVGLAESNEQFF. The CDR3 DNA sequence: TGTGCCAGCAGGGTAGGACTAGCGGAGAGCAATGAGCAGTTCTTC.

CDR3 in DNA: TGTGCCAGCAGCTTAACTAGCGGGGGGGCTTACAATGAGCAGTTCTTC. Translated, it gives CASSLTSGGAYNEQFF. This chain connects TRBV7-7 to TRBJ2-1, with 13 bases identical to TRBD2. CDR3 length equals 16 residues. From germline, CDR1 is SSHAT and CDR2 FNYEAQ (reference sequence). The ends lost 2 bases at V and 4 bases at J; junction bases unmatched: 2.

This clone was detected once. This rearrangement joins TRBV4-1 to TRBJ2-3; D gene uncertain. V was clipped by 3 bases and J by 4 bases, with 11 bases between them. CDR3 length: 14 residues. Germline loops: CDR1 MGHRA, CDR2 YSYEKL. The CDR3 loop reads CASSQEYGSDTQYF. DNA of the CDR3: TGCGCCAGCAGCCAGGAGTATGGTTCAGATACGCAGTATTTT.

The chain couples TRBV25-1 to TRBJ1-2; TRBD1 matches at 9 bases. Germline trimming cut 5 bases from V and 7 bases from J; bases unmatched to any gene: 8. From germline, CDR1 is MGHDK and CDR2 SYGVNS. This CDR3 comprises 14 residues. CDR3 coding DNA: TGTGCCAGCAGTCAACAGGGGGCCTTGCTTGGCTACACCTTC. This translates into CASSQQGALLGYTF.

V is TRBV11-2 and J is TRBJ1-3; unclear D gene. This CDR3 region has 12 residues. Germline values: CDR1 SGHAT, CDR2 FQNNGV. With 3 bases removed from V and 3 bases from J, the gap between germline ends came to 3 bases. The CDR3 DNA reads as TGTGCCAGCAGCTTGTATGGAAACACCATATATTTT. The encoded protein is CASSLYGNTIYF.

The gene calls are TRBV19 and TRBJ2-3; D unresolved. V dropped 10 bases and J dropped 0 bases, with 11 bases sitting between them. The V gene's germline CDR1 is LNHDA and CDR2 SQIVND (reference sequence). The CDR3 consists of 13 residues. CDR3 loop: CATSGASTDTQYF. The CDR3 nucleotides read TGTGCCACCTCAGGCGCTAGCACAGATACGCAGTATTTT.

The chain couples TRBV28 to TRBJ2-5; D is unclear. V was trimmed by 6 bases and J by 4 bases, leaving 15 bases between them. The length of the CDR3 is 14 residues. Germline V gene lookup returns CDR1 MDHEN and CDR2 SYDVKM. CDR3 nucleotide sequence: TGTGCCAGCAGCCCTATCACAGAGTTAGAGACCCAGTACTTC. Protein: CASSPITELETQYF.

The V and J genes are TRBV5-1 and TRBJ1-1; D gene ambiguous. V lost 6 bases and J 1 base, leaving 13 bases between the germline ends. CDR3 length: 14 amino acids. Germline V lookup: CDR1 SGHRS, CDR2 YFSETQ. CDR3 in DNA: TGCGCCAGCACAGAGGTACCCTCGAACACTGAAGCTTTCTTT. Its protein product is CASTEVPSNTEAFF. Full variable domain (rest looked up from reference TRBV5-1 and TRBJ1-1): KAGVTQTPRYLIKTRGQQVTLSCSPISGHRSVSWYQQTPGQGLQFLFEYFSETQRNKGNFPGRFSGRQFSNSRSEMNVSTLELGDSALYLCASTEVPSNTEAFFGQGTRLTVV.

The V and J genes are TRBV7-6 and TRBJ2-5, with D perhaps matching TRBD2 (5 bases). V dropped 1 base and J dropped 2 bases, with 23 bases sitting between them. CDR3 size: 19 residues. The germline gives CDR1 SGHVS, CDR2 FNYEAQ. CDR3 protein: CASSLVSGWSRFSQETQYF. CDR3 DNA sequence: TGTGCCAGCAGCTTAGTCTCGGGGTGGTCAAGGTTTTCGCAAGAGACCCAGTACTTC.

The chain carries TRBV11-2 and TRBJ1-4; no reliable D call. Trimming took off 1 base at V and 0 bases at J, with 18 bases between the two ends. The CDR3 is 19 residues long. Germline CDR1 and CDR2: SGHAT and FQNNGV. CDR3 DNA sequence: TGTGCCAGCAGCTTAGGGTCGTACTTGGGCCGTACAACTAATGAAAAACTGTTTTTT. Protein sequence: CASSLGSYLGRTTNEKLFF. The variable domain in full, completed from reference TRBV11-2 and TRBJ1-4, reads EAGVAQSPRYKIIEKRQSVAFWCNPISGHATLYWYQQILGQGPKLLIQFQNNGVVDDSQLPKDRFSAERLKGVDSTLKIQPAKLEDSAVYLCASSLGSYLGRTTNEKLFFGSGTQLSVL.

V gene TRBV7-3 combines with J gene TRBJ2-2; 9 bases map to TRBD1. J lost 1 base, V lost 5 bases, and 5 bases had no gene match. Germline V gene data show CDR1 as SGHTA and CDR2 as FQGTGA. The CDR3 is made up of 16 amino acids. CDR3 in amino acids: CASSRGDRVNTGELFF. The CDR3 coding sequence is TGTGCCAGCAGCAGGGGGGACAGGGTGAACACCGGGGAGCTGTTTTTT.

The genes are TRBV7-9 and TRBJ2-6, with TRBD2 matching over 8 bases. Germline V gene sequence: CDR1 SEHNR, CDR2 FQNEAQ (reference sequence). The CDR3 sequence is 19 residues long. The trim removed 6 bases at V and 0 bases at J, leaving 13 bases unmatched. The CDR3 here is CASRVHSGTMGSGANVLTF. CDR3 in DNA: TGTGCCAGCAGAGTACATAGCGGGACAATGGGCTCTGGGGCCAACGTCCTGACTTTC.

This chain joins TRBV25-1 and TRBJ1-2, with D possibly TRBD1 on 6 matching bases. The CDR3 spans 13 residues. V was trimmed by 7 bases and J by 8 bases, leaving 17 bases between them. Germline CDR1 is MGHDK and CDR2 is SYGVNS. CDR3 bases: TGTGCCAGCACCAAAGCAGGGGAATTAGGCTACACCTTC. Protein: CASTKAGELGYTF.

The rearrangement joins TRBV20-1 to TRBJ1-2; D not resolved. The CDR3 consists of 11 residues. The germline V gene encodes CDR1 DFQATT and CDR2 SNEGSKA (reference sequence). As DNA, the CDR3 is TGCAGCCGGCGGGCTAACTATGGCTACACCTTC. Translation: CSRRANYGYTF.

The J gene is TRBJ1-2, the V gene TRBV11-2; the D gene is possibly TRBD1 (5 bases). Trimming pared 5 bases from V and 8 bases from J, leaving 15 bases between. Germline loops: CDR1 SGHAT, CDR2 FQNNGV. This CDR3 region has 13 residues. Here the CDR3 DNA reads TGTGCCAGCAGCCAGGTGCTGGGGCGAGGCTACACCTTC. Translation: CASSQVLGRGYTF.